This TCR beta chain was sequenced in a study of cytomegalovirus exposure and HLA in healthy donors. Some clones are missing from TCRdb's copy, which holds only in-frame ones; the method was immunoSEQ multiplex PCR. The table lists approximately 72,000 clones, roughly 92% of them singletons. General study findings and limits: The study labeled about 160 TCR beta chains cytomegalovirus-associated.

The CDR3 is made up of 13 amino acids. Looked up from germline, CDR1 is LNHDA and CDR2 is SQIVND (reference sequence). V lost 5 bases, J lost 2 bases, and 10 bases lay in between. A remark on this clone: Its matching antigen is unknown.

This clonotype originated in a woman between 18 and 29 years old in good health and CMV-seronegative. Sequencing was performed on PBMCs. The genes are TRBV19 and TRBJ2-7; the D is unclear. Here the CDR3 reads CASSPGSTYEQYF. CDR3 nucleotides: TGTGCCAGTAGTCCAGGATCCACCTACGAGCAGTACTTC.